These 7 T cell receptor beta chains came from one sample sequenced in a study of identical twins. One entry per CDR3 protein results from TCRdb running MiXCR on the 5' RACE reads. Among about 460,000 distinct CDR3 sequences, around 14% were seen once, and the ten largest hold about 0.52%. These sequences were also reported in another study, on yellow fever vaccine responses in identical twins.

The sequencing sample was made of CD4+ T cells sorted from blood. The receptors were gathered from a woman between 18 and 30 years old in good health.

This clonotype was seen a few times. This CDR3 reads CAIGGLASQETQYF. CDR3 nucleotides: TGTGCCATCGGAGGGTTGGCATCACAAGAGACCCAGTACTTC. The chain recombines TRBV10-3 with TRBJ2-5; D might be TRBD2 (6 bases). Germline values: CDR1 ENHRY, CDR2 SYGVKD. V lost 8 bases and J 2 bases, leaving 15 bases between the germline ends. This CDR3 is built from 14 residues.

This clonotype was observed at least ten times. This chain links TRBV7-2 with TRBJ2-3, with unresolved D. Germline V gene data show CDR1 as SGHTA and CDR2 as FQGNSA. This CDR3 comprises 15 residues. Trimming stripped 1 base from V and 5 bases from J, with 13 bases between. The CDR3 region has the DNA TGTGCCAGCAGCTTAGGTTTGAGTGGCCTAGATACGCAGTATTTT. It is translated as CASSLGLSGLDTQYF.

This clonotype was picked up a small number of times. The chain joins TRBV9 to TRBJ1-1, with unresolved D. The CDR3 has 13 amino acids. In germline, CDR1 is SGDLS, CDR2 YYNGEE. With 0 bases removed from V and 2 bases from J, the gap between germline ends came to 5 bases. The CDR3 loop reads CASSVVINTEAFF. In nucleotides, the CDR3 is TGTGCCAGCAGCGTAGTGATCAACACTGAAGCTTTCTTT.

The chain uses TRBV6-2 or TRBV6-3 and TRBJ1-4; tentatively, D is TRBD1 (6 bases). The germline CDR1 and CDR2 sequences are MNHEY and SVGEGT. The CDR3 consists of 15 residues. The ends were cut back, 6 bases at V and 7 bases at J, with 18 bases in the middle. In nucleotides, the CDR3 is TGTGCCAGCAGACGTGGACGGGGGGCTACTGAAAAACTGTTTTTT. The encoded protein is CASRRGRGATEKLFF.

CDR3 in DNA: TGCGCCAGCAGCCAAGTTGGGGGCGTGCAAGAGACCCAGTACTTC. Protein: CASSQVGGVQETQYF. This chain uses TRBV4-1 with TRBJ2-5; possibly TRBD1 for D (6 bases). Trimming took 1 base from V and 2 from J, leaving 11 bases between them. This CDR3 has 15 residues. In germline, CDR1 is MGHRA, CDR2 YSYEKL.

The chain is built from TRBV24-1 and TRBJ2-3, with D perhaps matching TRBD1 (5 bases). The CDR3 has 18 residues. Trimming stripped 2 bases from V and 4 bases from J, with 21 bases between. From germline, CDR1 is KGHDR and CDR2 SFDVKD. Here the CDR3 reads CATSDSKSRVYRPDTQYF. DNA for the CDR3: TGTGCCACCAGTGATTCAAAGTCCAGGGTGTACAGGCCAGATACGCAGTATTTT.

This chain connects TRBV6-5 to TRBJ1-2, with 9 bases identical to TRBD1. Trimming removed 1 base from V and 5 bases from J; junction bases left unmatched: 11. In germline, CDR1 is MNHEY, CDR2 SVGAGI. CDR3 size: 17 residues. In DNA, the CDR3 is TGTGCCAGCAGTTACTTGTCCTCGGGACAGGGATTGTATGGCTACACCTTC. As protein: CASSYLSSGQGLYGYTF.